The 5 T cell receptor beta chains below were found in one sample sequenced in a study of TIL therapy for anti-PD-1-resistant metastatic lung cancer. Time point noted: pre-treatment sample, taken before nivolumab and TIL therapy. Most excised metastases sampled were pleural nodules or supraclavicular lymph nodes. The immunoSEQ assay was v3. The assay was immunoSEQ multiplex PCR, and TCRdb's table has in-frame clones only and misses some. This table has approximately 92,000 clones, about two thirds appearing once. Sequenced material: tumor tissue, taken at baseline. The source is a person aged 25-85 years with non-small cell lung cancer.

This clone has only a few counts. The V gene is TRBV6-5, the J gene TRBJ2-7; possibly TRBD1 or TRBD2 for D (6 bases each). V lost 2 bases and J 7 bases, leaving 18 bases between the germline ends. This CDR3 has 15 residues. Germline CDR1 reads MNHEY; CDR2 reads SVGAGI. The CDR3: CASSYRRGKSREQYF. The DNA for the CDR3 is TGTGCCAGCAGTTACAGGAGGGGGAAATCGAGAGAGCAGTACTTC.

The chain links TRBV21-1 to TRBJ1-6; TRBD1, as called in the table, went unchecked against the DNA. TRBV21-1 is a pseudogene segment. CDR3 length equals 15 residues. CDR3 DNA sequence: TGTGCCAGCAGCCCCTGCGAGACAGAAGATTCACCCCTCCACTTT. It is translated as CASSPCETEDSPLHF.

The table lists this clone with a count of one. This chain connects TRBV28 to TRBJ2-3; D possibly uses TRBD1 or TRBD2 (6 bases each). The CDR3 is 18 amino acids. Trimming took off 7 bases at V and 1 base at J, with 24 bases between the two ends. CDR1 is MDHEN, CDR2 SYDVKM, per germline. The DNA of the CDR3 is TGTGCCAGCAACGGGGTGGGCAGGGGACGCGGGGGCACAGATACGCAGTATTTT. Its translation is CASNGVGRGRGGTDTQYF.

This clone was observed a single time. V usage is TRBV9 and J usage is TRBJ2-3, with 10 bases fitting TRBD1. The CDR3 sequence is 15 residues long. The V segment lost 3 bases and the J segment 5 bases; nucleotides outside the gene matches: 6. Germline V gene data show CDR1 as SGDLS and CDR2 as YYNGEE. The chain's CDR3 is CASSARQGAIDTQYF. CDR3 bases: TGTGCCAGCAGCGCCCGACAGGGGGCGATAGATACGCAGTATTTT.

With respect to this clone: Mismatch with germline at one junction end may stem from a read error. The CDR3 bases are TGTGCTAGCAGCTTAGGAGGCGACTCAGCGGATACGCAGTATTTT. Its translation is CASSLGGDSADTQYF. The V call is TRBV7-7, the J call TRBJ2-3, with D possibly matching TRBD2 (5 bases). The CDR3 runs to 15 residues. The germline V gene encodes CDR1 SSHAT and CDR2 FNYEAQ (reference sequence).